This T cell receptor (beta chain) derives from a study of T-cell memory formation after mild COVID-19 (dated by TCRdb to the early 2020s). For the wider study: Most TCR sequence clusters were specific to one of the two donors. T-cell clones expanding and contracting after mild COVID-19 in two donors were tracked by longitudinal TCRalpha and TCRbeta repertoire sequencing. The cohort comprised two young, previously healthy adult volunteers, one female and one male.

Results the study describes overall, beyond this receptor: Some responding clones were detected in pre-infection memory, which suggested that pre-existing cross-reactive memory T cells had joined the SARS-CoV-2 response. Clones that contracted from day 15 to 85 showed balanced CD4/CD8 phenotypes, whereas a second wave of clones that expanded from day 15 to 37 leaned towards CD4+. SARS-CoV-2 specificity was not confirmed for the second-wave clones peaking on day 37. Only a couple of mild cases were covered in the study, and larger cohorts including severe cases with pre-infection samples were considered necessary. Contracting CD4+ clones appeared mostly in the CM and EM memory subsets, whereas CD8+ clones were enriched in EMRA.

PBMCs were isolated by Ficoll-Paque density gradient centrifugation. Sequencing used an Illumina NovaSeq 6000. cDNA libraries for TCRalpha and TCRbeta were prepared by 5'RACE using constant-segment primers, with sample barcodes and unique molecular identifiers added. Trizol reagent was used to extract RNA from every sample. Library amplification was performed in two PCR steps, and a second sample barcode and Illumina TruSeq adapters were introduced in the second step. Sequencing of libraries was performed on an Illumina NovaSeq with 2 x 150 bp paired-end reads. For the original study's pipeline: Demultiplexing of reads and collapsing into UMI-guided consensus sequences were performed with migec v1.2.7. With mixcr v2.1.11, UMI consensuses were aligned to TRA and TRB V and J templates and assembled into clonotypes. Clonotypes were classified as expanded or contracted when called significant by both edgeR and NoisET, with noise models trained on biological replicates. For edgeR calls, the cutoffs were a false discovery rate-adjusted p below 0.01 and a log2 fold-change threshold of 1. As an exploratory analysis of dynamics, max-normalized trajectories of the 1000 most abundant clonotypes were examined by PCA with hierarchical clustering. Separately sequenced CD4+ and CD8+ repertoires were used to assign a CD4 or CD8 phenotype to each responding clone. TCRdb itself trimmed the public reads at Q25 with fastp, ran MiXCR and retained productive beta chains. Rows merge per CDR3 protein into single entries with the most common DNA and genes. The V and J calls shown here were made by TCRdb, not taken from the authors' results. This sample has 400,000 to 500,000 distinct CDR3 sequences in its table, and about 19% of those were observed once. Around 8.4% of the sample rests with the top ten.

Points on this clonotype: The antigen this receptor binds is unknown. Per-nucleotide qualities are absent, and no much larger clonotype sits a single base away.

V is reduced by 2 bases and J by 2 bases, leaving a spacing of 4 bases between them. From the cysteine up to the phenylalanine, the CDR3 has a length of 12 residues. Only the CDR3 part of the read is kept: 36 bases, read in frame from the first base. What was sequenced was PBMCs or a T cell subset sorted from them (not recorded which). The sequence is built from TRBV12-3 or TRBV12-4 and TRBJ2-7; the D gene identity is not certain. The clonotype was recovered from an adult woman who had mild COVID-19 (a few samples of this study predate the infection). The sample titles of this study are shuffled in the database, so cell type and time point are left out; the donor was told from shared clones. The CDR3 here reads CASSLFAYEQYF. The sequenced DNA: TGTGCCAGCAGTTTATTCGCCTACGAGCAGTACTTC.